This entry lists 6 T cell receptor beta chains sequenced from one sample in a study of T cell repertoires and HLA-DP antigens. Method: immunoSEQ multiplex PCR; TCRdb's copy keeps in-frame clones and lacks some. The sample yields fewer than 95,000 clones, roughly nine tenths seen once. Antigens for these TCRs are unknown. Source material: CD4+ T cells from PBMCs. These TCRs come from a man aged 50 or older in good health and CMV-seronegative.

The CDR3 spells CATSRDPTVAKNIQYF. The CDR3 coding sequence is TGTGCCACCAGCAGAGATCCGACGGTAGCCAAAAACATTCAGTACTTC. The chain recombines TRBV15 with TRBJ2-4, with D uncertain. V was cut by 0 bases and J by 0 bases, with 9 bases left in between. CDR3 size: 16 residues. From germline, CDR1 is LNHNV and CDR2 YYDKDF (reference sequence).

The CDR3, as DNA: TGTGCCAGCTCCGTGGGACGAGACACCGGGGAGCTGTTTTTT. Amino acids: CASSVGRDTGELFF. V and J are TRBV27 and TRBJ2-2; tentatively, D is TRBD1 or TRBD2 (5 bases each). Germline CDR1 MNHEY, CDR2 SMNVEV (reference sequence). The ends were cut back, 8 bases at V and 3 bases at J, with 13 bases in the middle. This CDR3 is built from 14 residues.

Judged by abundance, this clone is medium-sized. At the DNA level, this CDR3 is encoded by other sequences in the same sample as well. The chain recombines TRBV6-1 with TRBJ2-7; 7 bases are a match to TRBD1. V trimming: 1 base; J trimming: 0 bases; junction bases outside the gene matches: 0. Germline CDR1 and CDR2: MNHNS and SASEGT. The CDR3 has 14 residues. DNA of the CDR3: TGTGCCAGCAGTGAAGGGGACAGCTCCTACGAGCAGTACTTC. Translation: CASSEGDSSYEQYF.

Judged by abundance, this clone is medium-sized. V and J are TRBV2 and TRBJ1-5; 8 bases line up with TRBD1. This CDR3 has 16 residues. The ends lost 6 bases at V and 3 bases at J; junction bases unmatched: 10. CDR1 SNHLY and CDR2 FYNNEI come from the germline V gene. The CDR3 sequence: CASRLQGAGVNQPQHF. CDR3 bases: TGTGCCAGCAGACTCCAGGGGGCTGGGGTCAATCAGCCCCAGCATTTT.

The chain has TRBV6-6 and TRBJ1-2; TRBD1 agrees at 7 bases. V lost 11 bases, J lost 6 bases, and 6 bases stayed unmatched. Germline CDR1 and CDR2: MNHNY and SVGAGI (reference sequence). The CDR3 runs 11 residues. The CDR3 sequence: CARQGIHGYTF. For the CDR3, the DNA is TGTGCCCGACAGGGTATTCATGGCTACACCTTC.

The chain recombines TRBV2 with TRBJ1-5; D ambiguous. Germline CDR1 is SNHLY and CDR2 is FYNNEI. The V end lost 4 bases, the J end lost 7 bases, and 11 bases lay between the germline ends. This CDR3 comprises 13 residues. The CDR3 DNA reads TGTGCCAGCAGTGTTTACTCTCGCCAGCCCCAGCATTTT. This translates into CASSVYSRQPQHF.